This T cell receptor beta chain comes out of a study of OX40 agonist ivuxolimab in advanced cancers. The wider study: Recorded diagnoses for dose-escalation patients were hepatocellular carcinoma, melanoma, renal cell or head and neck cancer. The study, taken as a whole, reports: Blood T cells, both CD4+ and CD8+, expanded clonally by week 6 at 0.1 to 3.0 mg/kg. Among the lowest peripheral clonal expansion occurred in 0.1-3.0 mg/kg partial responders. The average count of expanded clones was higher among CD8+ T cells than among CD4+.

Assay: immunoSEQ multiplex PCR; the TCRdb copy retains only in-frame clones and omits some. The sample includes 40,000 or so clones, 80% to 90% of them seen just once. Comments on this clone: The antigen is undetermined.

In germline, CDR1 is LNHDA, CDR2 SQIVND (reference sequence). There are 16 residues in the CDR3. Unmatched junction bases numbered 2, after V lost 1 base and J lost 0 bases. This receptor was taken from an adult with an advanced solid tumor such as melanoma, head and neck, liver or kidney cancer. The chain couples TRBV19 to TRBJ2-5; 10 bases agree with TRBD2. This material consisted of CD4+ or CD8+ T cells sorted from blood, taken in a trial of the OX40 agonist ivuxolimab. CDR3 loop: CASSIALAGYQETQYF. The CDR3 DNA reads as TGTGCCAGTAGTATAGCACTAGCGGGGTACCAAGAGACCCAGTACTTC.